These 20 T cell receptor beta chains originate from one sample sequenced in a study of molecular identifiers for immune sequencing clone quantification. One entry per CDR3 protein results from TCRdb running MiXCR on the PCR reads. Among under 350,000 distinct CDR3 sequences listed, roughly 24% were seen once. The sequencing sample was made of naive CD8+ T cells from blood, with Jurkat cell RNA spiked in. Noted subset: FACS-sorted CD8+CD4-CCR7+CD45RA+ naive T cells. Receptor source: a human donor in good health. Some libraries in this study had Jurkat cell RNA spiked in.

This clonotype turned up a few times. V is TRBV28 and J is TRBJ2-7, with 7 nucleotides matching TRBD1. The CDR3 has 14 amino acids. Germline CDR1 is MDHEN and CDR2 is SYDVKM. V was clipped by 3 bases and J by 6 bases; unmatched bases: 8. This chain's CDR3 is CASSLRGLNVEQYF. The CDR3 DNA follows: TGTGCCAGCAGTTTGAGGGGGCTGAACGTCGAGCAGTACTTC.

As to this clonotype: One base away lies a much larger clone, so this may be a sequencing read error. The V call is TRBV29-1, the J call TRBJ2-7; TRBD1 agrees at 7 bases. Looked up from germline, CDR1 is SQVTM and CDR2 is ANQGSEA. This CDR3 comprises 13 residues. The chain's CDR3 is CSVATGNSHEQYF. The CDR3 DNA follows: TGCAGCGTTGCGACAGGGAACTCCCACGAGCAGTACTTC.

As concerns this clonotype: One junction end disagrees with the germline gene, perhaps due to a read error. The chain joins TRBV5-6 to TRBJ1-2, with TRBD1 matching over 8 bases. In germline, CDR1 is SGHDT, CDR2 YYEEEE. This CDR3 is 15 amino acids long. The CDR3 here is CASSSGTGAHYGYAF. Written as DNA, the CDR3 is TGTGCCAGCAGCTCCGGGACAGGTGCTCACTATGGCTACGCCTTC.

The chain combines TRBV6-1 with TRBJ2-1, with a tentative D call TRBD2 (6 bases). There are 18 residues in the CDR3. Germline CDR1 and CDR2: MNHNS and SASEGT. V was trimmed by 5 bases and J by 9 bases, leaving 29 bases between them. The CDR3 protein is CASSPHPPRASVRSEQFF. The CDR3 nucleotides read TGTGCCAGCAGTCCACACCCCCCTCGGGCTAGCGTTCGGAGTGAGCAGTTCTTC.

CDR3 residues: CASSSNTAGGYTF. The CDR3 DNA follows: TGTGCCAGCAGTTCCAATACTGCCGGGGGCTACACCTTC. This chain connects TRBV6-2 or TRBV6-3 to TRBJ1-2; D gene ambiguous. V dropped 4 bases and J dropped 8 bases, with 14 bases sitting between them. Looked up from germline, CDR1 is MNHEY and CDR2 is SVGEGT. This CDR3 contains 13 residues.

This clonotype showed up just once. Possible read error: a much larger clone is one base away. The J gene is TRBJ1-4, the V gene TRBV28; TRBD1 matches 7 bases. The CDR3 totals 14 residues. Germline assignment: CDR1 MDHEN and CDR2 SYDVKM. The V segment lost 4 bases and the J segment 7 bases; nucleotides outside the gene matches: 6. CDR3 in amino acids: CASSSRGLGEKLFF. CDR3 nucleotide sequence: TGTGCCAGCAGTTCAAGGGGGCTTGGTGAAAAACTGTTTTTT.

This clonotype occurred many times. The chain joins TRBV28 to TRBJ1-1; D might be TRBD1 (5 bases). The CDR3 runs 12 residues. CDR1 and CDR2 from the germline V gene are MDHEN and SYDVKM. V was trimmed by 4 bases and J by 7 bases, leaving 10 bases between them. This CDR3 reads CASSWDYSEAFF. The CDR3, as DNA: TGTGCCAGCAGTTGGGACTACAGTGAAGCTTTCTTT.

In regard to this clonotype: A read error may be the cause here, since a much bigger clone is one base away. The V and J genes are TRBV7-9 and TRBJ1-1; no definite D call. The CDR3 totals 15 residues. Germline V gene lookup returns CDR1 SEHNR and CDR2 FQNEAQ (reference sequence). As DNA, the CDR3 is TGTGGCAGCAGCTTAGTAGGAGCGGTGAACACTGAAGCTTTCTTT. It translates to CGSSLVGAVNTEAFF.

A word on this clonotype: One junction end does not reproduce the germline sequence, and a read error may be involved. This chain links TRBV5-4 with TRBJ2-7, with TRBD2 as a possible D gene (5 bases). This CDR3 has 14 amino acids. Germline CDR1 SGHNT, CDR2 YYREEE (reference sequence). CDR3 region: CASSTRTAPYERYF. In nucleotides, the CDR3 is TGTGCCAGCAGCACCAGGACTGCCCCCTACGAGCGGTACTTC.

The chain links TRBV3-1 to TRBJ2-5, with TRBD2 identical over 7 bases. This CDR3 contains 17 residues. The V gene end was trimmed by 0 bases and the J gene end by 4 bases; junction bases not matched to a gene: 11. Germline CDR1 is LGHDT and CDR2 is YNNKEL (reference sequence). CDR3 loop: CASSQDGPNGRGETQYF. CDR3 DNA sequence: TGTGCCAGCAGCCAAGACGGCCCAAATGGGAGGGGAGAGACCCAGTACTTC.

The rearrangement links TRBV5-6 to TRBJ2-7, with D maybe TRBD2 (6 bases). The CDR3 covers 14 residues. V lost 4 bases and J lost 0, with 11 bases in between. Germline assignment: CDR1 SGHDT and CDR2 YYEEEE. CDR3 sequence: CASSRGESSYEQYF. The CDR3 region has the DNA TGTGCCAGCAGCCGCGGGGAAAGCTCCTACGAGCAGTACTTC.

About this clonotype itself: A much larger clone is a single base away; this may be a read error. This rearrangement joins TRBV23-1 to TRBJ1-4, with D hard to call. TRBV23-1 qualifies as an ORF whose function is uncertain. The CDR3 loop spans 17 amino acids. CDR3: CASSQSVDGSWNEKLLF. The CDR3 coding sequence is TGCGCCAGCAGTCAATCAGTGGACGGTTCCTGGAATGAAAAACTGCTTTTT.

This clonotype was seen repeatedly, ten times or more. The J gene is TRBJ2-7, the V gene TRBV7-9; TRBD1 agrees at 7 bases. Germline CDR1 is SEHNR and CDR2 is FQNEAQ (reference sequence). The V segment lost 8 bases and the J segment 2 bases; nucleotides outside the gene matches: 6. There are 13 residues in the CDR3. The CDR3 DNA reads TGTGCCAGCGCCCGGGACAGAGCCTACGAGCAGTACTTC. Its protein product is CASARDRAYEQYF.

This clonotype has a handful of counts. The DNA of the CDR3 is TGCGCCAGCAGCCAAGAACCCCCGGCCGGAAGAGCTAACTATGGCTACACCTTC. It codes for CASSQEPPAGRANYGYTF. The rearrangement links TRBV4-1 to TRBJ1-2; D is unclear. Trimming left V 0 bases short and J 0 bases short, with 17 bases between. CDR3 length equals 18 residues. The germline CDR1 and CDR2 sequences are MGHRA and YSYEKL.

The rearrangement uses TRBV10-3 and TRBJ2-3, with 10 bases identical to TRBD1. There are 15 residues in the CDR3. The germline CDR1 and CDR2 sequences are ENHRY and SYGVKD. The junction had 6 bases not matched to a gene; V was cut back by 2 bases and J by 7 bases. The CDR3 DNA sequence: TGTGCCATCAGTGAGACCGGGACAGGGGATTATACGCAGTATTTT. It is translated as CAISETGTGDYTQYF.

This clonotype showed up many times. V gene TRBV2 combines with J gene TRBJ2-5; maybe TRBD1 (7 bases). Germline values: CDR1 SNHLY, CDR2 FYNNEI. The CDR3 totals 15 residues. V was pared by 6 bases and J by 2 bases, with 16 bases between. The CDR3 coding sequence is TGTGCCAGCAGAGGAGGGGGCGGGATGCAAGAGACCCAGTACTTC. Amino acids: CASRGGGGMQETQYF. The full variable domain, its missing parts supplied by reference TRBV2 and TRBJ2-5, is EPEVTQTPSHQVTQMGQEVILRCVPISNHLYFYWYRQILGQKVEFLVSFYNNEISEKSEIFDDQFSVERPDGSNFTLKIRSTKLEDSAMYFCASRGGGGMQETQYFGPGTRLLVL.

Regarding this clonotype: A read error may be the cause here, since a much bigger clone is one base away. The chain is built from TRBV12-3 or TRBV12-4 and TRBJ2-3; the D call may be TRBD1 or TRBD2 (5 bases each). The V end was cut by 7 bases, the J end by 2 bases, with 13 bases between. The CDR3 extends over 14 amino acids. DNA of the CDR3: TGTGCCAGCAACCCGGGACCTATCACAGATACGCAGTATTTT. It specifies CASNPGPITDTQYF.

This clonotype has more than one count but fewer than ten. This chain links TRBV7-9 with TRBJ2-7, with TRBD2 matching over 10 bases. The V and J ends lost 5 bases and 4 bases, in that order; junction bases with no gene match: 17. The CDR3 is 18 residues long. The germline V gene encodes CDR1 SEHNR and CDR2 FQNEAQ (reference sequence). This CDR3 reads CASSTPDRERGGRYEQYF. The CDR3 DNA follows: TGTGCCAGCAGCACCCCCGATCGTGAGCGGGGGGGCCGGTACGAGCAGTACTTC. Full variable domain (rest looked up from reference TRBV7-9 and TRBJ2-7): DTGVSQNPRHKITKRGQNVTFRCDPISEHNRLYWYRQTLGQGPEFLTYFQNEAQLEKSRLLSDRFSAERPKGSFSTLEIQRTEQGDSAMYLCASSTPDRERGGRYEQYFGPGTRLTVT.

The chain carries TRBV6-2 or TRBV6-3 and TRBJ2-7; the D is unclear. The germline gives CDR1 MNHEY, CDR2 SVGEGT. The CDR3 runs 17 residues. V dropped 7 bases and J dropped 0 bases, with 22 bases sitting between them. In nucleotides, the CDR3 is TGTGCCAGCACCGTCGGAACTTGGCCACCCCACTCCTACGAGCAGTACTTC. Its protein product is CASTVGTWPPHSYEQYF.

The CDR3 DNA follows: TGTGCCAGCAGTTTATCGCCGCTCGAACATTCACCCCTCCACTTT. As protein: CASSLSPLEHSPLHF. The genes are TRBV27 and TRBJ1-6; D is unclear. CDR3 length equals 15 residues. CDR1 and CDR2 from the germline V gene are MNHEY and SMNVEV (reference sequence). Trimming stripped 0 bases from V and 8 bases from J, with 11 bases between.